Sequencing of this TCR beta chain was carried out in a study of early T cells in non-severe SARS-CoV-2 infection. This clonotype was counted many times. Antigen: not known. Unique molecular identifier tags were affixed to discrete cDNA molecules. TCRdb passed the 5' RACE reads through MiXCR, listing each CDR3 protein once. Of some 49,000 distinct CDR3 sequences in the sample, around 8% are singletons; the top ten hold roughly 4.2%. The CDR3 extends over 13 amino acids. V dropped 3 bases and J dropped 2 bases, with 5 bases sitting between them. CDR1 KGHDR and CDR2 SFDVKD come from the germline V gene. Findings of the study overall: Matching against VDJdb likely underestimated virus-specific expansions, favoring anti-spike CD8.

The source of this sequence is an adult who was a healthcare worker with PCR-confirmed SARS-CoV-2 infection or an uninfected control (not recorded which). The chain combines TRBV24-1 with TRBJ2-3; D ambiguous. Sequencing input: whole blood. In nucleotides, the CDR3 is TGTGCCACCAGTGATCCCCCCACAGATACGCAGTATTTT. Protein: CATSDPPTDTQYF.